This T cell receptor beta chain was retrieved from a study of PD-1 blockade in classical Hodgkin lymphoma. Study-wide context: It was nivolumab at 3 mg/kg, given intravenously every 2 weeks, that patients received.

Sequenced by immunoSEQ multiplex PCR; TCRdb stores in-frame clones only, minus some. The sample records tens of thousands of clones, about 72% being singletons. Study results and caveats: Healthy donors were reported to have higher baseline TCR diversity than newly diagnosed patients. After ASCT, patients who started nivolumab under 1 year later were excluded. Whereas CD4+ TCR diversity had risen significantly by C4D1, CD8+ TCR diversity had not.

Note on this clone: Its matching antigen is unknown.

Relapses following autologous stem cell transplantation were seen in all patients, with brentuximab vedotin exposure varying. The sample here was peripheral blood mononuclear cells (PBMCs), taken at baseline. This receptor was obtained from a human donor with classical Hodgkin lymphoma.

The CDR3 region is CASSWVTTGDYEQYF. CDR3 coding DNA: TGTGCCAGCAGCTGGGTGACGACGGGGGACTACGAGCAGTACTTC. The rearrangement uses TRBV7-9 and TRBJ2-7; possibly TRBD2 for D (6 bases). In germline, CDR1 is SEHNR, CDR2 FQNEAQ (reference sequence). This CDR3 has 15 residues. V lost 4 bases and J lost 3, with 16 bases in between.